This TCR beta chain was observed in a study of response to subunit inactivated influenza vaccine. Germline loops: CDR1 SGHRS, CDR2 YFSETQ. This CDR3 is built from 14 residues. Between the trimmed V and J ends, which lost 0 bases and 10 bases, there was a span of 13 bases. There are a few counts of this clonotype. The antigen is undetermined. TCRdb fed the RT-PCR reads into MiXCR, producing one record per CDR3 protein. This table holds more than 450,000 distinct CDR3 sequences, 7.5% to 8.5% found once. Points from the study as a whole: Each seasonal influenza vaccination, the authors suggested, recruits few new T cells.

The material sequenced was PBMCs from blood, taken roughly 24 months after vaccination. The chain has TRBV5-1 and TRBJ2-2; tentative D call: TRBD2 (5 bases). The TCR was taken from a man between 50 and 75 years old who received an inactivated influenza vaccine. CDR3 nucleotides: TGCGCCAGCAGCTTGGCCCCGGGAAATGAGGAGCTGTTTTTT. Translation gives CASSLAPGNEELFF. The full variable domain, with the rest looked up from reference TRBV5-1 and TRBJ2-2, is KAGVTQTPRYLIKTRGQQVTLSCSPISGHRSVSWYQQTPGQGLQFLFEYFSETQRNKGNFPGRFSGRQFSNSRSEMNVSTLELGDSALYLCASSLAPGNEELFFGEGSRLTVL.